Listed here are 20 T cell receptor beta chains from one sample, sequenced in a study of vaccination effects on CD4 cells after COVID-19. Assay: immunoSEQ multiplex PCR; the TCRdb copy retains only in-frame clones and omits some. The data contain some 79,000 clones, approximately 74% of them singletons. Their antigen targets remain unknown. CD4+ T cells specific for antigen were expanded with viral peptide pools by the ViraFEST assay before sequencing. When around 9 days of culture had elapsed, CD4+ T cells were isolated. This material consisted of CD4+ T cells from PBMCs cultured with HCoV-229E spike peptides, taken before COVID-19 vaccination. The receptors here all came from a human donor who received a COVID-19 vaccine.

The chain couples TRBV28 to TRBJ1-2; no clear D gene. V was cut by 6 bases and J by 8 bases, with 13 bases left in between. Germline V gene data show CDR1 as MDHEN and CDR2 as SYDVKM. The CDR3 consists of 12 residues. The CDR3 here is CASSLVSRGYTF. DNA of the CDR3: TGTGCCAGCAGCCTCGTATCACGGGGCTACACCTTC.

This sequence joins TRBV20-1 and TRBJ1-5; D gene ambiguous. Trimming shortened V by 3 bases and J by 4 bases, and 13 bases separated the two germline ends. The CDR3 contains 14 residues. CDR1 and CDR2 (germline): DFQATT, SNEGSKA (reference sequence). CDR3 loop: CSASHVFGNQPQHF. DNA of the CDR3: TGCAGTGCTAGTCATGTATTTGGGAATCAGCCCCAGCATTTT.

Concerning this clone itself: Germline is not matched at one junction end, which may reflect a read error. CDR3 loop: CASSLTPSGNTIYF. The CDR3 coding sequence is TGTGCCAGCAGCCTAACACCCTCTGGAAACACCATATATTTT. The chain employs TRBV7-3 and TRBJ1-3; D not certain. The CDR3 is made up of 14 amino acids. Germline CDR1 is SGHTA and CDR2 is FQGTGA.

This clone was detected only once. The rearrangement joins TRBV7-3 to TRBJ2-3, with D tentatively TRBD2 (5 bases). The ends were cut back, 5 bases at V and 4 bases at J, with 13 bases in the middle. CDR3 length: 14 amino acids. Germline CDR1 and CDR2: SGHTA and FQGTGA. CDR3 DNA sequence: TGTGCCAGCAGCCCCACCCTACTAGCAGATACGCAGTATTTT. Protein sequence: CASSPTLLADTQYF.

This chain uses TRBV9 with TRBJ2-2, with TRBD1 identical over 11 bases. Germline-derived CDR1 and CDR2 are SGDLS and YYNGEE. This CDR3 comprises 16 residues. The J segment lost 8 bases and the V segment lost 1 base, leaving 7 bases of the junction unmatched. CDR3 region: CASSVTRTGGSGELFF. The CDR3 DNA reads as TGTGCCAGCAGCGTAACCCGGACAGGGGGCTCAGGGGAGCTGTTTTTT. Based on the CDR3 plus reference TRBV9 and TRBJ2-2, the full variable domain is DSGVTQTPKHLITATGQRVTLRCSPRSGDLSVYWYQQSLDQGLQFLIQYYNGEERAKGNILERFSAQQFPDLHSELNLSSLELGDSALYFCASSVTRTGGSGELFFGEGSRLTVL.

This chain links TRBV7-2 with TRBJ2-1; the D call may be TRBD1 or TRBD2 (5 bases each). Looked up from germline, CDR1 is SGHTA and CDR2 is FQGNSA. This CDR3 comprises 14 residues. With 5 bases removed from V and 10 bases from J, the gap between germline ends came to 18 bases. The CDR3 here is CASSRENGAREQFF. The CDR3 DNA sequence: TGTGCCAGCAGCCGGGAAAACGGGGCGCGGGAGCAGTTCTTC. Based on the CDR3 plus reference TRBV7-2 and TRBJ2-1, the full variable domain is GAGVSQSPSNKVTEKGKDVELRCDPISGHTALYWYRQSLGQGLEFLIYFQGNSAPDKSGLPSDRFSAERTGGSVSTLTIQRTQQEDSAVYLCASSRENGAREQFFGPGTRLTVL.

Of note for this clone: A read error may account for a junction end that differs from germline. The chain carries TRBV5-1 and TRBJ1-4; no reliable D call. Germline values: CDR1 SGHRS, CDR2 YFSETQ. This CDR3 is built from 13 residues. Here the CDR3 reads CASSLADNEKLFF. The CDR3, as DNA: TGCGCCAGCAGTTTGGCAGATAATGAAAAACTGTTTTTT.

This clone was detected once. The chain uses TRBV4-1 and TRBJ2-7, with 9 bases fitting TRBD2. The CDR3 is 15 amino acids. Trimming at V came to 4 bases and at J to 3 bases, leaving 7 bases not matched to a gene. Germline assignment: CDR1 MGHRA and CDR2 YSYEKL. This chain's CDR3 is CASSLTSGPNYEQYV. Written as DNA, the CDR3 is TGCGCCAGCAGCCTTACTAGCGGGCCGAACTACGAGCAGTACGTC.

The rearrangement uses TRBV19 and TRBJ1-2; 9 bases are a match to TRBD1. J lost 8 bases, V lost 6 bases, and 16 bases had no gene match. The CDR3 is made up of 16 amino acids. The germline V gene has CDR1 LNHDA and CDR2 SQIVND (reference sequence). Here the CDR3 reads CASRPLLGQGIEGYTF. The CDR3 DNA reads as TGTGCCAGTAGACCATTGTTGGGACAGGGTATAGAGGGCTACACCTTC. Drawing the rest from reference TRBV19 and TRBJ1-2, the complete variable domain is DGGITQSPKYLFRKEGQNVTLSCEQNLNHDAMYWYRQDPGQGLRLIYYSQIVNDFQKGDIAEGYSVSREKKESFPLTVTSAQKNPTAFYLCASRPLLGQGIEGYTFGSGTRLTVV.

The rearrangement joins TRBV2 to TRBJ1-3, with D possibly matching TRBD1 (5 bases). The V end was cut by 6 bases, the J end by 0 bases, with 12 bases between. This CDR3 comprises 15 residues. CDR1 SNHLY and CDR2 FYNNEI come from the germline V gene. The CDR3 coding sequence is TGTGCCAGCAGCGGGGCCGTCTCCTCTGGAAACACCATATATTTT. Encoded protein: CASSGAVSSGNTIYF. The full variable domain, rest sourced from reference TRBV2 and TRBJ1-3, is EPEVTQTPSHQVTQMGQEVILRCVPISNHLYFYWYRQILGQKVEFLVSFYNNEISEKSEIFDDQFSVERPDGSNFTLKIRSTKLEDSAMYFCASSGAVSSGNTIYFGEGSWLTVV.

This clone was counted only a few times. In DNA, the CDR3 is TGTGCCAGCAGTTTAGGCAGGGGCCTTCTGAATTCACCCCTCCACTTT. Its translation: CASSLGRGLLNSPLHF. This rearrangement joins TRBV27 to TRBJ1-6; tentatively, D is TRBD1 (6 bases). Germline values: CDR1 MNHEY, CDR2 SMNVEV (reference sequence). V shed 2 bases and J shed 7 bases, with 15 bases lying between them. The CDR3 has 16 amino acids.

The chain has TRBV10-3 and TRBJ1-2, with a tentative D call TRBD1 (6 bases). CDR1 ENHRY and CDR2 SYGVKD come from the germline V gene. The V gene lost 0 bases and the J gene lost 8 bases, with 19 bases spanning the gap. This CDR3 spans 16 amino acids. In DNA form, the CDR3 reads TGTGCCATCAGTGAGTCTGGAGGACAGCTCGGTATCGGCTACACCTTC. Protein product: CAISESGGQLGIGYTF.

The chain combines TRBV20-1 with TRBJ1-4; D is uncertain. The ends were cut back, 3 bases at V and 7 bases at J, with 15 bases in the middle. Germline loops: CDR1 DFQATT, CDR2 SNEGSKA (reference sequence). This CDR3 is 14 amino acids long. The CDR3 DNA is TGCAGTGCTAGTAAAGGGTCGGGTGGTGAAAAACTGTTTTTT. Translation gives CSASKGSGGEKLFF.

The V gene is TRBV3-1 (or the pseudogene TRBV3-2), the J gene TRBJ2-7, with 8 bases aligning to TRBD1. The V gene's germline CDR1 is LGHDT and CDR2 YNNKEL (reference sequence). V shed 1 base and J 12 bases; nucleotides not matched to a gene: 8. There are 13 residues in the CDR3. Here the CDR3 DNA reads TGTGCCAGCAGCCAAGGCCACGGGACAGGTCTGTACGTC. Its protein product is CASSQGHGTGLYV.

CDR3: CASSERASGGNGYYEQYV. The CDR3 coding sequence is TGTGCCAGCAGTGAACGGGCTAGCGGGGGCAACGGGTACTACGAGCAGTACGTC. The chain uses TRBV2 and TRBJ2-7; 10 bases agree with TRBD2. Trimming took 2 bases from V and 3 from J; bases not matched to a gene: 13. This CDR3 region has 18 residues. Germline V gives CDR1 SNHLY, CDR2 FYNNEI.

This clone came up a few times. The chain couples TRBV7-2 to TRBJ2-2; 8 positions match TRBD2. The germline V gene encodes CDR1 SGHTA and CDR2 FQGNSA. The V segment lost 5 bases and the J segment 7 bases; nucleotides outside the gene matches: 12. The CDR3 covers 16 residues. The CDR3, as DNA: TGTGCCAGCAGCCCCTTTGCCGGGGGGGCTGGCGGGGAGCTGTTTTTT. This gives the protein CASSPFAGGAGGELFF.

The chain links TRBV24-1 to TRBJ2-1, with D hard to call. This CDR3 has 15 residues. CDR1 and CDR2 from the germline V gene are KGHDR and SFDVKD. V lost 6 bases, J lost 5 bases, and 16 bases lay in between. The CDR3 DNA sequence: TGTGCCACCAGTTCTCCATACGAGATAAACAATGAGCAGTTCTTC. It yields the protein CATSSPYEINNEQFF.

CDR3 loop: CASSYGGGTGPETQYF. DNA for the CDR3: TGTGCCAGCAGTTACGGTGGGGGGACAGGGCCAGAGACCCAGTACTTC. V gene TRBV6-6 combines with J gene TRBJ2-5; 9 nucleotides match TRBD1. Losses at the gene ends were 2 bases for V and 4 bases for J; bases not matched to a gene: 8. From germline, CDR1 is MNHNY and CDR2 SVGAGI (reference sequence). CDR3 size: 16 residues.

This chain joins TRBV9 and TRBJ1-1; D might be TRBD1 (5 bases). The CDR3 is 14 amino acids. The germline gives CDR1 SGDLS, CDR2 YYNGEE. Trimming cost V 1 base and J 5 bases, with 12 bases left between them. The CDR3 here is CASSVYTGQTEAFF. The CDR3 nucleotides read TGTGCCAGCAGCGTATATACAGGTCAGACTGAAGCTTTCTTT.

In DNA, the CDR3 is TGCGCCAGCAGCCCGACCCCGGACGGAGGATGGAACATTCAGTACTTC. It is translated as CASSPTPDGGWNIQYF. The chain recombines TRBV4-1 with TRBJ2-4, with a weak D call TRBD2 (5 bases). V lost 4 bases and J 7 bases, leaving 20 bases between the germline ends. Germline values: CDR1 MGHRA, CDR2 YSYEKL. CDR3 length equals 16 residues.